One TCR beta chain is described in this entry. As yet, its antigen is unknown. CD4+ cells of the naive, central memory, regulatory and stem cell-like memory types were sorted via CD45RO/CCR7/CD25/CD127/CD95/CD27. The data were taken from a study of beta chain features in type 1 diabetes. Across the study: All samples yielded roughly 100 million examined sorted cells.

Trimming left V 3 bases short and J 5 bases short, with 13 bases between. The length of the CDR3 is 14 residues. CDR1 is MGHRA and CDR2 is YSYEKL in the germline V gene. Since all of the isolated RNA was reverse transcribed, expressed TCRB transcripts were what got sequenced. TCRdb's table, derived via immunoSEQ multiplex PCR, lists solely in-frame clones and lacks some. The sample yields 350,000 or so clones, roughly a fifth seen once. Study-level findings and limits: Shortening that was moderate but significant affected the TCRB CDR3s of Type 1 diabetes patients in all four CD4+ subsets. Fewer insertions but more deletions were seen at VDJ junctions in type 1 diabetes patients.

J is TRBJ1-2 and V is TRBV4-1; perhaps TRBD1 as D (5 bases). This sequence originates from a woman between 18 and 29 years old in good health. The specimen sequenced was naive CD4+ T cells from blood. The DNA of the CDR3 is TGCGCCAGCAGCCAGGGCAGGGAAAGGTATGGCTACACCTTC. Residues: CASSQGRERYGYTF.